These 17 T cell receptor beta chains were all obtained from the same sample, sequenced in a study of control samples from healthy donors and cancer patients. Only in-frame clones appear in the TCRdb table, and some are missing; sequencing was by immunoSEQ multiplex PCR. Of roughly 100,000 clones in the sample, about 86% are singletons; the top ten hold roughly 1.3%. Input material: blood. The receptors were sampled from a woman in her fifties or sixties in good health.

This clone was recorded once. This rearrangement joins TRBV28 to TRBJ2-2, with D perhaps TRBD2 (6 bases). V lost 3 bases and J lost 4, with 12 bases in between. The CDR3 is made up of 15 amino acids. The germline gives CDR1 MDHEN, CDR2 SYDVKM. CDR3 in amino acids: CASSFSGLRTGELFF. CDR3 bases: TGTGCCAGCAGTTTCTCGGGACTCCGCACCGGGGAGCTGTTTTTT.

For the CDR3, the DNA is TGCGCCAGCAGTGAGGTTCGACAGGAGATAAAAAGCTCTGGAAACACCATATATTTT. Protein product: CASSEVRQEIKSSGNTIYF. The chain recombines TRBV10-1 with TRBJ1-3; possible D gene TRBD1, 6 bases. CDR3 length equals 19 residues. Trimming removed 2 bases at V and 0 bases at J, with 20 bases between. CDR1 is WNHNN, CDR2 SYGVQD, per germline (reference sequence).

V is TRBV5-1 and J is TRBJ2-1; TRBD1 might be the D (6 bases). CDR3 size: 18 residues. CDR1 and CDR2 from the germline V gene are SGHRS and YFSETQ. Trimming shortened V by 0 bases and J by 0 bases, and 16 bases separated the two germline ends. In DNA form, the CDR3 reads TGCGCCAGCAGCTTGGTAGGACAGTTAAGGGGCTCCTACAATGAGCAGTTCTTC. Translating gives CASSLVGQLRGSYNEQFF.

The chain carries TRBV19 and TRBJ1-3; a weak D match, TRBD1 (6 bases). V gave up 5 bases and J gave up 0 bases, with 17 bases separating them. Looked up from germline, CDR1 is LNHDA and CDR2 is SQIVND (reference sequence). The CDR3 is made up of 17 amino acids. The CDR3 protein is CASSRRQARLSGNTIYF. CDR3 DNA: TGTGCCAGTAGTCGACGACAGGCCCGGCTCTCTGGAAACACCATATATTTT.

The V call is TRBV20-1, the J call TRBJ2-4; 8 bases align to TRBD2. In germline, CDR1 is DFQATT, CDR2 SNEGSKA (reference sequence). The CDR3 is made up of 17 amino acids. With V trimmed by 3 bases and J by 2 bases, 12 bases remained unmatched. CDR3 nucleotides: TGCAGTGCTAGTCCCTTTGTGGCGGGGGGAACCAAAAACATTCAGTACTTC. Protein sequence: CSASPFVAGGTKNIQYF.

The chain couples TRBV19 to TRBJ2-1; 7 nucleotides align to TRBD2. The CDR3 covers 14 residues. The trim removed 4 bases at V and 3 bases at J, leaving 3 bases unmatched. Germline CDR1 and CDR2: LNHDA and SQIVND (reference sequence). This CDR3 reads CASSTWTSYNEQFF. The CDR3 nucleotides read TGTGCCAGTAGTACCTGGACTAGCTACAATGAGCAGTTCTTC.

The chain joins TRBV7-7 to TRBJ2-1; 13 bases line up with TRBD2. V gave up 3 bases and J gave up 6 bases; unmatched junction bases: 2. Germline values: CDR1 SSHAT, CDR2 FNYEAQ (reference sequence). The CDR3 has 15 residues. CDR3 nucleotides: TGTGCCAGCAGCTTGGGACTAGCGGGAAGCAATGAGCAGTTCTTC. This gives the protein CASSLGLAGSNEQFF.

In this sample, this clone turned up a few times. The chain links TRBV9 to TRBJ1-2; 12 bases align to TRBD1. In germline, CDR1 is SGDLS, CDR2 YYNGEE. There are 17 residues in the CDR3. The J segment lost 8 bases and the V segment lost 4 bases, leaving 15 bases of the junction unmatched. Written as DNA, the CDR3 is TGTGCCAGCAGCCTACGGGCCGGGACAGGGGGCGCAGGAGGCTACACCTTC. It codes for CASSLRAGTGGAGGYTF. The full variable domain, with the rest looked up from reference TRBV9 and TRBJ1-2, is DSGVTQTPKHLITATGQRVTLRCSPRSGDLSVYWYQQSLDQGLQFLIQYYNGEERAKGNILERFSAQQFPDLHSELNLSSLELGDSALYFCASSLRAGTGGAGGYTFGSGTRLTVV.

The gene calls are TRBV7-3 and TRBJ1-6; D may be TRBD1 (6 bases). The CDR3 covers 15 residues. Germline V gene data show CDR1 as SGHTA and CDR2 as FQGTGA. Trimming removed 2 bases at V and 15 bases at J, with 20 bases between. The CDR3 DNA sequence: TGTGCCAGCAGCTTAGGGGGGGCAGGACCTTATGACCTCCACTTT. Its protein is CASSLGGAGPYDLHF.

This sequence joins TRBV6-1 and TRBJ1-1; 7 nucleotides agree with TRBD1. This CDR3 is 15 amino acids long. In germline, CDR1 is MNHNS, CDR2 SASEGT. V lost 3 bases to trimming and J lost 1 base; unmatched junction nucleotides: 5. The CDR3 DNA is TGTGCCAGCAGTGACCTCGGACAGGAGAACACTGAAGCTTTCTTT. It is translated as CASSDLGQENTEAFF.

The rearrangement uses TRBV2 and TRBJ1-4, with TRBD1 identical over 9 bases. Per germline, CDR1 SNHLY and CDR2 FYNNEI. This CDR3 is built from 13 residues. V lost 7 bases, J lost 6 bases, and 3 bases stayed unmatched. CDR3 loop: CASTGTGYEKLFF. Here the CDR3 DNA reads TGTGCCAGCACCGGGACAGGGTATGAAAAACTGTTTTTT. Full variable domain (rest looked up from reference TRBV2 and TRBJ1-4): EPEVTQTPSHQVTQMGQEVILRCVPISNHLYFYWYRQILGQKVEFLVSFYNNEISEKSEIFDDQFSVERPDGSNFTLKIRSTKLEDSAMYFCASTGTGYEKLFFGSGTQLSVL.

This chain joins TRBV4-1 and TRBJ1-1, with D possibly being TRBD1 (5 bases). Germline CDR1 is MGHRA and CDR2 is YSYEKL. Trimming took off 0 bases at V and 5 bases at J, with 13 bases between the two ends. This CDR3 comprises 15 residues. The CDR3 is CASSQEPFGGTEAFF. The CDR3 bases are TGCGCCAGCAGCCAAGAGCCGTTCGGGGGGACTGAAGCTTTCTTT.

The gene calls are TRBV7-2 and TRBJ2-7; 9 positions agree with TRBD1. Germline CDR1 and CDR2: SGHTA and FQGNSA. CDR3 length: 16 amino acids. V dropped 1 base and J dropped 9; count of bases not matched to a gene: 13. CDR3 sequence reads: CASSLEFTGTGFLQYF. In DNA form, the CDR3 reads TGTGCCAGCAGCTTAGAATTTACGGGGACAGGGTTTCTGCAGTACTTC.

This rearrangement joins TRBV19 to TRBJ2-3; tentatively, D is TRBD1 (5 bases). This CDR3 has 13 residues. The V gene's germline CDR1 is LNHDA and CDR2 SQIVND (reference sequence). V lost 4 bases and J 2 bases, leaving 7 bases between the germline ends. The DNA of the CDR3 is TGTGCCAGTAGTACAGGGCTCACAGATACGCAGTATTTT. Translated, it gives CASSTGLTDTQYF.

Worth noting for this clone: This specimen includes other DNA sequences encoding the same CDR3. V and J are TRBV6-6 and TRBJ1-5; TRBD1 is a possible D gene (6 bases). The CDR3 contains 15 residues. V lost 2 bases and J 1 base, leaving 9 bases between the germline ends. Germline lookup yields CDR1 MNHNY and CDR2 SVGAGI (reference sequence). The CDR3 spells CASSYGQGSNQPQHF. CDR3 bases: TGTGCCAGCAGTTACGGGCAGGGGAGCAATCAGCCCCAGCATTTT.

The gene calls are TRBV10-3 and TRBJ2-3; 7 nucleotides match TRBD1. Germline loops: CDR1 ENHRY, CDR2 SYGVKD. With V trimmed by 6 bases and J by 2 bases, 8 bases remained unmatched. The CDR3 runs to 15 residues. CDR3 DNA: TGTGCCATCAGCGCTACAGGGGAGTACACAGATACGCAGTATTTT. Translating it yields CAISATGEYTDTQYF.

The rearrangement joins TRBV7-2 to TRBJ2-6; 9 bases are a match to TRBD1. CDR1 is SGHTA, CDR2 FQGNSA, per germline. With 5 bases clipped from V and 3 bases from J, the junction kept 5 bases outside the gene matches. The CDR3 runs to 16 residues. The CDR3: CASSEQGALGANVLTF. The DNA of the CDR3 is TGTGCCAGCAGCGAACAGGGGGCGCTTGGGGCCAACGTCCTGACTTTC.